Following are 10 T cell receptor beta chains from one sample sequenced in a study of cytomegalovirus exposure and HLA in healthy donors. Primers for the PCR totalled 60 Vbeta and 13 Jbeta. The protocol was immunoSEQ multiplex PCR, while the TCRdb copy is restricted to in-frame clones and leaves out a portion. The sample contains 90,000 to 120,000 clones, 81% of which appear only once. The sequencing input was PBMCs. These receptors were obtained from a man aged 25 to 40 in good health and CMV-seronegative.

DNA of the CDR3: TGCGCCAGCAGCTTGACGGGAGCTGAAGCTTTCTTT. It is translated as CASSLTGAEAFF. V is TRBV5-1 and J is TRBJ1-1, with D hard to call. The CDR3 contains 12 residues. Germline CDR1 and CDR2: SGHRS and YFSETQ. Trimming took 1 base from V and 6 from J, leaving 7 bases between them.

This chain connects TRBV29-1 to TRBJ2-1; D is perhaps TRBD1 (6 bases). CDR1 is SQVTM and CDR2 is ANQGSEA in the germline V gene. The length of the CDR3 is 14 residues. Trimming removed 8 bases from V and 8 bases from J, with 22 bases in between. The CDR3 nucleotides read TGCAGCAGAACTGAGGGGACATGGTGCGATGAGCAGTTCTTC. Translating gives CSRTEGTWCDEQFF.

The rearrangement links TRBV7-6 to TRBJ2-7; tentative D call: TRBD1 (5 bases). This CDR3 has 13 residues. The V gene lost 1 base and the J gene lost 7 bases, with 11 bases spanning the gap. In germline, CDR1 is SGHVS, CDR2 FNYEAQ. The DNA of the CDR3 is TGTGCCAGCAGCTTAGAGTTTCGACAGGAGCAGTACTTC. This translates into CASSLEFRQEQYF.

The V call is TRBV28, the J call TRBJ1-2, with 7 nucleotides matching TRBD1. Germline assignment: CDR1 MDHEN and CDR2 SYDVKM. After removal of 3 bases from V and 7 bases from J, the junction contained 14 bases not matched to a gene. The CDR3 sequence is 16 residues long. The CDR3 region is CASSLDTGVRGVGYTF. Here the CDR3 DNA reads TGTGCCAGCAGTTTGGACACAGGGGTGAGGGGGGTTGGCTACACCTTC.

The V and J genes are TRBV4-1 and TRBJ2-1; D is uncertain. Germline V gene data show CDR1 as MGHRA and CDR2 as YSYEKL. V was shortened by 2 bases and J by 0 bases, with 14 bases between the two germline ends. The length of the CDR3 is 17 residues. For the CDR3, the DNA is TGCGCCAGCAGCCAAACTGCGAGCGCTAGCTCCTACAATGAGCAGTTCTTC. This translates into CASSQTASASSYNEQFF.

The chain recombines TRBV10-1 with TRBJ2-5; possible D gene TRBD2, 5 bases. This CDR3 spans 13 amino acids. Germline V gives CDR1 WNHNN, CDR2 SYGVQD (reference sequence). The germline V and J ends were trimmed by 5 bases and 0 bases, with 7 bases remaining between them. The CDR3 DNA is TGCGCCAGCAGTCAGGACTACCAAGAGACCCAGTACTTC. Its protein product is CASSQDYQETQYF.

This chain uses TRBV5-4 with TRBJ2-5; D ambiguous. Between the trimmed V and J ends, which lost 4 bases and 8 bases, there was a span of 18 bases. The CDR3 contains 14 residues. Germline CDR1 reads SGHNT; CDR2 reads YYREEE (reference sequence). CDR3 loop: CASSPGETKRTQYF. Written as DNA, the CDR3 is TGTGCCAGCAGCCCCGGAGAGACCAAGAGAACCCAGTACTTC.

The genes are TRBV21-1 and TRBJ1-2; the D call of TRBD1 is as the table states it, not checked on the DNA. TRBV21-1 constitutes a pseudogene. CDR3 length: 16 amino acids. CDR3: CASSKGAAPKWYGYTF. CDR3 DNA sequence: TGTGCCAGCAGCAAAGGGGCAGCCCCTAAATGGTATGGCTACACCTTC.

This chain links TRBV6-5 with TRBJ2-3, with a weak D call TRBD1 (8 bases). V lost 2 bases and J 6 bases, leaving 12 bases between the germline ends. CDR1 and CDR2 from the germline V gene are MNHEY and SVGAGI. There are 14 residues in the CDR3. The CDR3 nucleotides read TGTGCCAGCAGTTACGGACAGGGAGGGGATACGCAGTATTTT. Residues: CASSYGQGGDTQYF.

This clone was seen just once. The rearrangement uses TRBV7-9 and TRBJ1-4; 9 bases are shared with TRBD1. CDR3 length equals 14 residues. Germline V lookup: CDR1 SEHNR, CDR2 FQNEAQ (reference sequence). J lost 7 bases, V lost 4 bases, and 4 bases had no gene match. The CDR3 sequence: CASSSTGGSEKLFF. DNA of the CDR3: TGTGCCAGCAGCTCGACAGGGGGAAGTGAAAAACTGTTTTTT.